The TCR beta chain described here comes from a study of OX40 agonist ivuxolimab in advanced cancers. TCRdb keeps only in-frame clones here, not all; method: immunoSEQ multiplex PCR. The sample lists 65,000 to 75,000 clones; 70% to 90% were seen once. This CDR3 has 15 residues. Germline assignment: CDR1 SGHRS and CDR2 YFSETQ. V trimming: 4 bases; J trimming: 0 bases; junction bases outside the gene matches: 6. As for this clone: Its antigen is as yet unknown.

Study-wide results and limits: The average count of expanded clones was higher among CD8+ T cells than among CD4+. The study observed clonal expansion of CD4+ and CD8+ blood T cells by week 6 at 0.1 to 3.0 mg/kg.

Sequences were derived from CD4+ or CD8+ T cells sorted from blood, sampled in a trial of the OX40 agonist ivuxolimab. The V and J genes are TRBV5-1 and TRBJ2-5; TRBD1 matches at 7 bases. The receptor was isolated from an adult with an advanced solid tumor such as melanoma, head and neck, liver or kidney cancer. The DNA of the CDR3 is TGCGCCAGCAGCGTACAGGGGACCGACCAAGAGACCCAGTACTTC. As protein: CASSVQGTDQETQYF. Using reference TRBV5-1 and TRBJ2-5 for the parts outside the CDR3, the full variable domain is KAGVTQTPRYLIKTRGQQVTLSCSPISGHRSVSWYQQTPGQGLQFLFEYFSETQRNKGNFPGRFSGRQFSNSRSEMNVSTLELGDSALYLCASSVQGTDQETQYFGPGTRLLVL.